The clone carrying this TCR beta chain was seen a handful of times. What it recognizes is unknown. The data were obtained in a study of response to subunit inactivated influenza vaccine. Germline V gene data show CDR1 as SQVTM and CDR2 as ANQGSEA. The trim removed 3 bases at V and 8 bases at J, leaving 11 bases unmatched. The CDR3 contains 14 residues. Study-level findings and limits: Authors suggested seasonal influenza vaccinations each recruit few new T cells.

TCRdb used MiXCR to reprocess the RT-PCR reads, holding one entry per CDR3 protein. The sample contains a few hundred thousand distinct CDR3 sequences, 14% of which appear only once. This specimen consisted of PBMCs from blood, obtained 11 to 12 days after vaccination. This chain links TRBV29-1 with TRBJ2-3; 7 positions match TRBD2. The clonotype comes from a man in his forties or fifties who received an inactivated influenza vaccine. The CDR3 protein is CSVEVQRGSSTQYF. The CDR3 DNA is TGCAGCGTTGAGGTTCAGCGGGGAAGTAGTACGCAGTATTTT.